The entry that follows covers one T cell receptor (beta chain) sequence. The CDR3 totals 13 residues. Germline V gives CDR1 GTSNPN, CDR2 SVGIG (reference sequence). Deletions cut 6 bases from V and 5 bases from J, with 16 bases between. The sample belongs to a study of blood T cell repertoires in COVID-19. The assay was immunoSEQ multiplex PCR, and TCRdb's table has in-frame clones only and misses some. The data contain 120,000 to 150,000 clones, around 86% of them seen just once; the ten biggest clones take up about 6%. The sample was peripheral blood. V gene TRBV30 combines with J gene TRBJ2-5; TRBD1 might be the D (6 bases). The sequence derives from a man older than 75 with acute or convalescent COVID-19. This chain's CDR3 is CACSQGPRETQYF. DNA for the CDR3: TGTGCCTGCTCGCAGGGGCCGAGGGAGACCCAGTACTTC.